These T cell receptor beta chains were read from a single sample in a study of Tregs in tolerant kidney transplant recipients. Only in-frame clones appear in the TCRdb table, and some are missing; sequencing was by immunoSEQ multiplex PCR. The sample lists 200,000 to 300,000 clones; 80% to 85% were seen once. Sequencing used CD4+ T cells from blood. These receptor sequences come from a human donor in good health. Each CDR3 is given with its conserved first and last residue. D genes are given only for firm matches. A clone size is listed for some rows: how often the clone was seen (once, few, many), or a class if it is expanded.

clone_size d_call j_call v_call cdr3_aa cdr3_nt
NA NA TRBJ2-6 TRBV10-3 CAISKGPSGANVLTF TGTGCCATCAGTAAAGGCCCGTCTGGGGCCAACGTCCTGACTTTC
NA NA TRBJ2-7 TRBV6-1 CAGRPVRSVEQYF TGTGCCGGAAGACCAGTTCGGTCGGTGGAGCAGTACTTC
NA NA TRBJ1-2 TRBV19 CASSIDLRGGYTF TGTGCCAGTAGTATAGATTTGCGGGGTGGCTACACCTTC
NA TRBD1 TRBJ1-1 TRBV7-6 CASSPWTGGGGTEAFF TGTGCCAGCAGCCCCTGGACAGGGGGGGGAGGCACTGAAGCTTTCTTT
NA NA TRBJ1-1 TRBV30 CAWSSWKLNTEAFF TGTGCCTGGAGTTCTTGGAAGCTGAACACTGAAGCTTTCTTT
NA NA TRBJ1-4 TRBV2 CASSEAPGWELNEKLFF TGTGCCAGCAGTGAAGCGCCAGGCTGGGAACTTAATGAAAAACTGTTTTTT
NA NA TRBJ1-6 TRBV12-5 CASGSSGVGPLHF TGTGCTAGTGGTTCGTCTGGGGTAGGGCCCCTCCACTTT
NA NA TRBJ2-3 TRBV9 CASSPRRTLGADTQYF TGTGCCAGCAGCCCGAGGAGGACTTTGGGCGCAGATACGCAGTATTTT
NA TRBD2 TRBJ2-7 TRBV5-6 CASSLAPGLAGAEQYF TGTGCCAGCAGCTTGGCGCCTGGACTAGCGGGAGCCGAGCAGTACTTC
NA NA TRBJ1-4 TRBV19 CASSILSRSNEKLFF TGTGCCAGTAGTATATTGTCCAGGAGTAATGAAAAACTGTTTTTT
few NA TRBJ1-1 TRBV11-2 CASSLRFGIANTEAFF TGTGCCAGCAGCTTGCGGTTTGGAATAGCGAACACTGAAGCTTTCTTT
NA TRBD2 TRBJ2-5 TRBV12-5 CASGLLSGLAGGNQETQYF TGTGCTAGTGGTTTGCTATCCGGACTAGCGGGGGGGAACCAAGAGACCCAGTACTTC
NA NA TRBJ2-2 TRBV30 CAWSTAPHGTGELFF TGTGCCTGGAGTACCGCCCCCCATGGTACCGGGGAGCTGTTTTTT
NA NA TRBJ1-2 TRBV7-2 CASSLGHRRVGYGYTF TGTGCCAGCAGCTTAGGGCATAGGAGGGTAGGCTATGGCTACACCTTC
NA TRBD1 TRBJ1-1 TRBV6-1 CASSERGQGALPPEAFF TGTGCCAGCAGTGAGAGGGGACAGGGGGCCCTCCCACCTGAAGCTTTCTTT
NA NA TRBJ2-7 TRBV21-1 CASSFYPGTGVHYYEQYF TGTGCCAGCAGCTTTTACCCCGGAACAGGAGTCCATTACTACGAGCAGTACTTC
NA TRBD1 TRBJ1-2 TRBV4-1 CASSQEGTGRTNYGYTF TGCGCCAGCAGCCAAGAGGGGACAGGGCGAACTAACTATGGCTACACCTTC
NA NA TRBJ2-7 TRBV7-2 CASSLASGTYEQYF TGTGCCAGCAGCTTAGCGTCAGGGACCTACGAGCAGTACTTC
NA NA TRBJ1-1 TRBV4-1 CASSQAVGVSMNTEAFF TGCGCCAGCAGCCAAGCGGTCGGAGTTTCCATGAACACTGAAGCTTTCTTT
NA NA TRBJ1-5 TRBV19 CASSIGTGGISNQPQHF TGTGCCAGTAGTATAGGCACGGGGGGGATTAGCAATCAGCCCCAGCATTTT
NA NA TRBJ2-7 TRBV6-6 CASQGGGVYEQYF TGTGCCAGCCAGGGTGGCGGAGTCTACGAGCAGTACTTC
once NA TRBJ1-1 TRBV25-1 CASRGLEFTEAFF TGTGCCAGCAGGGGTCTGGAATTCACTGAAGCTTTCTTT
few NA TRBJ2-7 TRBV6-1 CASTQGTVLSYEQYF TGTGCCAGCACCCAGGGGACGGTCCTCTCCTACGAGCAGTACTTC
NA NA TRBJ1-1 TRBV6-5 CASSYQPRADTEAFF TGTGCCAGCAGTTACCAGCCCAGGGCCGACACTGAAGCTTTCTTT
NA TRBD1 TRBJ1-1 TRBV5-6 CASSFGGTGLRTEAFF TGTGCCAGCAGCTTCGGCGGGACAGGGTTACGGACTGAAGCTTTCTTT
NA TRBD1 TRBJ2-7 TRBV7-9 CASSFRDRAYEQYF TGTGCCAGCAGCTTCCGGGACAGGGCCTACGAGCAGTACTTC
NA NA TRBJ1-6 TRBV5-4 CASSMEQSSYNSPLHF TGTGCCAGCAGCATGGAACAGAGCTCCTATAATTCACCCCTCCACTTT
NA TRBD2 TRBJ2-2 TRBV27 CASSLLAGGLTGELFF TGTGCCAGCAGTTTATTAGCGGGGGGTCTGACCGGGGAGCTGTTTTTT
NA TRBD2 TRBJ2-7 TRBV30 CAWSVRGSGGPSEQYF TGTGCCTGGAGTGTACGAGGTAGCGGGGGGCCTTCCGAGCAGTACTTC
NA TRBD1 TRBJ1-2 TRBV9 CASSVGTGLGYGYTF TGTGCCAGCAGCGTAGGGACAGGGCTTGGCTATGGCTACACCTTC
NA TRBD2 TRBJ2-5 TRBV29-1 CSVPRGTSGQETQYF TGCAGCGTCCCTAGGGGGACTAGCGGCCAAGAGACCCAGTACTTC
NA TRBD1 TRBJ1-2 TRBV5-6 CASSRSDRASGYTF TGTGCCAGCAGCCGCTCAGACAGGGCTAGTGGCTACACCTTC
NA NA TRBJ2-3 TRBV5-1 CASSLVGGSTDTQYF TGCGCCAGCAGCTTGGTGGGCGGAAGCACAGATACGCAGTATTTT
once NA TRBJ1-6 TRBV2 CASSGYGYTSPLHF TGTGCCAGCAGTGGCTACGGGTATACTTCACCCCTCCACTTT
NA NA TRBJ1-1 TRBV4-2 CASSRDPGDTEAFF TGTGCCAGCAGCCGGGACCCCGGGGACACTGAAGCTTTCTTT
NA TRBD1 TRBJ1-1 TRBV9 CASSPRTGSNTEAFF TGTGCCAGCAGCCCAAGGACAGGGTCGAACACTGAAGCTTTCTTT
once NA TRBJ2-1 TRBV11-2 CASSLADSYSYNEQFF TGTGCCAGCAGCTTAGCTGACAGCTACTCCTACAATGAGCAGTTCTTC
NA NA TRBJ2-1 TRBV4-1 CASSQGTGSPSYNEQFF TGCGCCAGCAGCCAGGGGACGGGGTCCCCTTCCTACAATGAGCAGTTCTTC
NA NA TRBJ2-2 TRBV29-1 CSVGTGELFF TGCAGCGTGGGGACCGGGGAGCTGTTTTTT
once TRBD1 TRBJ1-1 TRBV18 CASSPPSGTGGTEAFF TGTGCCAGCTCACCACCGTCTGGGACAGGGGGCACTGAAGCTTTCTTT
NA TRBD1 TRBJ2-7 TRBV19 CASSTLTGGLGEQYF TGTGCCAGTAGTACCTTGACAGGGGGCCTTGGCGAGCAGTACTTC
once NA TRBJ1-2 TRBV12-5 CASGLVRAHYTF TGTGCTAGTGGTTTGGTCCGAGCGCACTACACCTTC
NA TRBD1 TRBJ1-2 TRBV6-5 CASRPGQANYGYTF TGTGCCAGCAGACCGGGACAGGCTAACTATGGCTACACCTTC
NA TRBD2 TRBJ2-1 TRBV2 CASSPSPTSATYNEQFF TGTGCCAGCAGCCCTAGCCCAACTAGCGCTACCTACAATGAGCAGTTCTTC
NA NA TRBJ1-2 TRBV9 CASSSWGRGDAYGYTF TGTGCCAGCAGCTCCTGGGGAAGGGGGGATGCCTATGGCTACACCTTC
NA NA TRBJ2-6 TRBV18 CASSPYESGANVLTF TGTGCCAGCTCCCCTTATGAGTCTGGGGCCAACGTCCTGACTTTC
once NA TRBJ1-1 TRBV19 CASSIVRYLNTEAFF TGTGCCAGTAGTATAGTACGGTATCTGAACACTGAAGCTTTCTTT
NA NA TRBJ1-2 TRBV29-1 CSAEGGGGGYTF TGCAGCGCCGAGGGTGGCGGAGGGGGCTACACCTTC
NA NA TRBJ2-7 TRBV5-1 CASTLDSRGEQYF TGCGCCAGCACCCTTGACAGTCGGGGCGAGCAGTACTTC
NA TRBD2 TRBJ2-1 TRBV5-1 CASSFRTGGNEQFF TGCGCCAGCAGCTTCAGGACGGGGGGCAATGAGCAGTTCTTC
few NA TRBJ2-3 TRBV25-1 CASSAWADTQYF TGTGCCAGCAGTGCGTGGGCAGATACGCAGTATTTT
NA NA TRBJ1-4 TRBV21-1 CASSKALGRGPRNEKLFF TGTGCCAGCAGCAAAGCGCTAGGAAGGGGCCCCCGAAATGAAAAACTGTTTTTT
NA NA TRBJ2-2 TRBV11-1 CASSVRGTANTGELFF TGTGCCAGCAGCGTCCGGGGGACGGCGAACACCGGGGAGCTGTTTTTT
NA NA TRBJ2-7 TRBV7-9 CASSAVGEQYF TGTGCCAGCAGCGCTGTCGGCGAGCAGTACTTC
NA TRBD2 TRBJ2-1 TRBV7-3 CASSSDPGGEQFF TGTGCCAGCAGCTCGGACCCGGGGGGTGAGCAGTTCTTC
NA NA TRBJ2-5 TRBV12-5 CASGLNRDGRAYQETQYF TGTGCTAGTGGTTTAAACAGGGACGGACGGGCGTACCAAGAGACCCAGTACTTC
NA NA TRBJ2-1 TRBV11-2 CASSRSRGRDYNEQFF TGTGCCAGCAGCCGCTCGAGAGGCCGGGACTACAATGAGCAGTTCTTC
NA TRBD2 TRBJ2-3 TRBV2 CASSGTSGTDTQYF TGTGCCAGTTCTGGGACTAGCGGGACAGATACGCAGTATTTT
few TRBD2 TRBJ2-2 TRBV2 CASRASGRTGELFF TGTGCCAGCAGGGCTAGCGGACGCACCGGGGAGCTGTTTTTT